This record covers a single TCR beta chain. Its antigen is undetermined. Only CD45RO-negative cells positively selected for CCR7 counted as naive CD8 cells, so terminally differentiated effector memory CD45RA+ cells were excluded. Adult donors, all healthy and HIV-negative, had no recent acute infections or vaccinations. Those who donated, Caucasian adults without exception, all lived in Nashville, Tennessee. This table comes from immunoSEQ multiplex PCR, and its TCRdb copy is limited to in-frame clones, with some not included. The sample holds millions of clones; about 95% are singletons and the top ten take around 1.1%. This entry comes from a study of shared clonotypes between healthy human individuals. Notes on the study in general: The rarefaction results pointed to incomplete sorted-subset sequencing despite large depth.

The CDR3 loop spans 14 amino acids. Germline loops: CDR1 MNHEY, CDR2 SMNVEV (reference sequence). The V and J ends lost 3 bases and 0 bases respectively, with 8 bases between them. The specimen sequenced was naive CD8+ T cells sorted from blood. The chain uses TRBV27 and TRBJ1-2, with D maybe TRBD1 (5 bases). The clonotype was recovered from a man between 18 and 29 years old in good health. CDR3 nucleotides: TGTGCCAGCAGTTTCGGGGCTACTAACTATGGCTACACCTTC. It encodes CASSFGATNYGYTF.